This TCR beta chain stems from a study of T cell responses to AZD1222 COVID-19 vaccine. The method was immunoSEQ multiplex PCR; TCRdb's version includes in-frame clones alone and lacks a portion of them. Among about 84,000 clones listed, around 88% were seen once. CDR1 and CDR2 from the germline V gene are LGHDT and YNNKEL (reference sequence). This CDR3 contains 18 residues. Trimming stripped 1 base from V and 0 bases from J, with 16 bases between. Study-level points and caveats: Baseline seropositives among AZD1222 recipients totaled only five or six. Spike as a whole was targeted by vaccine-associated CD4 TCRs, dominant at 160-218 and 743-854.

As concerns this clone: What it binds is not known.

This chain connects TRBV3-1 (or the pseudogene TRBV3-2) to TRBJ1-3; tentative D call: TRBD1 (6 bases). The source is an adult who received the AZD1222 COVID-19 vaccine. The input for sequencing was peripheral blood, taken 28 days after the second AZD1222 dose. CDR3 sequence reads: CASSQGVPGAYSGNTIYF. CDR3 DNA: TGTGCCAGCAGCCAAGGGGTCCCGGGGGCGTACTCTGGAAACACCATATATTTT.